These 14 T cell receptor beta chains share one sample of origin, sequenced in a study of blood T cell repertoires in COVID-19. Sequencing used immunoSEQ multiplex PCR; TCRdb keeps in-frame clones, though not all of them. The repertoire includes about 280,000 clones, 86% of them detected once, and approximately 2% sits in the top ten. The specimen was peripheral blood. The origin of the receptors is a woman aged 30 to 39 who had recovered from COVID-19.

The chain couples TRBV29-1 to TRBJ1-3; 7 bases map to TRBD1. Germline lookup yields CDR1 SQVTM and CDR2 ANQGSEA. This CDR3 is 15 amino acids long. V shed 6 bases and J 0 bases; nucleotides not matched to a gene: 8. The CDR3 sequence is CSVGTQGNSGNTIYF. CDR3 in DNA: TGCAGCGTGGGGACACAGGGGAACTCTGGAAACACCATATATTTT.

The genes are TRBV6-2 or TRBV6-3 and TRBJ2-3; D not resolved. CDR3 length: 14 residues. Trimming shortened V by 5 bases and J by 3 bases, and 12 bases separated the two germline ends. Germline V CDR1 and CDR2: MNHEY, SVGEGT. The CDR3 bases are TGTGCCAGCAGTCTTCCGACTGTAACAGATACGCAGTATTTT. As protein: CASSLPTVTDTQYF.

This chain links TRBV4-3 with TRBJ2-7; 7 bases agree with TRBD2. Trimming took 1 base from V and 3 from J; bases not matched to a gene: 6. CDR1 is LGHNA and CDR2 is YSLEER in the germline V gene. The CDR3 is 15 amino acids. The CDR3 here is CASSQVRGRNYEQYF. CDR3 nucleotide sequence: TGCGCCAGCAGCCAAGTGCGCGGGAGAAACTACGAGCAGTACTTC.

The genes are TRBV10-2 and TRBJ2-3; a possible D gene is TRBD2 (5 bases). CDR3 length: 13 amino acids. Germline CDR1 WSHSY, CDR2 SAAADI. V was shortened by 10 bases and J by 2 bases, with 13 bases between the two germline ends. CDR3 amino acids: CATARGHTDTQYF. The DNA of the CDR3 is TGCGCCACTGCAAGAGGGCACACAGATACGCAGTATTTT.

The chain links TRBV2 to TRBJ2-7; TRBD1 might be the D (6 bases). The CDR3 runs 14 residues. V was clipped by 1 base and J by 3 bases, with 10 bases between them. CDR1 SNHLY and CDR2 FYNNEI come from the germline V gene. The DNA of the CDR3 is TGTGCCAGCAGTGAAGGGGTACAGGGCTACGAGCAGTACTTC. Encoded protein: CASSEGVQGYEQYF.

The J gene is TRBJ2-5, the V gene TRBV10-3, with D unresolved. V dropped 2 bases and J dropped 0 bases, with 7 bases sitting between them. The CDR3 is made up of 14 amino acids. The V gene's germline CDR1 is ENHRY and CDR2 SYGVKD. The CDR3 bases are TGTGCCATCAGTGAGATGGCAGACCAAGAGACCCAGTACTTC. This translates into CAISEMADQETQYF.

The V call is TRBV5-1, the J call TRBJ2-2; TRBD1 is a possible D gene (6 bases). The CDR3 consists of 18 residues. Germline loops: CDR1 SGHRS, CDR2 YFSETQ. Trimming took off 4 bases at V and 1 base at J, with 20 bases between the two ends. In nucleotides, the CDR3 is TGCGCCAGCAGCCGCGGACCGTCAGGGGCCCAGAACACCGGGGAGCTGTTTTTT. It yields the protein CASSRGPSGAQNTGELFF.

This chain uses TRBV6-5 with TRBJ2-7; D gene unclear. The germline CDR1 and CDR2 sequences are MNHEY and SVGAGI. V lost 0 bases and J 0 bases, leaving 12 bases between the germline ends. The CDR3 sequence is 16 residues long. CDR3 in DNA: TGTGCCAGCAGTTACTCCTGGTCGCGTGCCTCCTACGAGCAGTACTTC. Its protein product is CASSYSWSRASYEQYF.

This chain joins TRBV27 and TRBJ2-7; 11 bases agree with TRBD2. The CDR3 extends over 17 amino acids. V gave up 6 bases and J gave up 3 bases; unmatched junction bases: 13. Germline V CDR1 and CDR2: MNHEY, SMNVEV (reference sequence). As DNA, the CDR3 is TGTGCCAGCAGCCCACTGCGGACTAGCGGGTTACGCTACGAGCAGTACTTC. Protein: CASSPLRTSGLRYEQYF.

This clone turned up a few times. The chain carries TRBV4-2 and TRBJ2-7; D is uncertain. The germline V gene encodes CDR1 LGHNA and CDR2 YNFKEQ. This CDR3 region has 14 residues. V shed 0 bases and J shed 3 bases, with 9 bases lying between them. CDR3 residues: CASSQDPAGYEQYF. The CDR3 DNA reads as TGTGCCAGCAGCCAAGATCCCGCCGGCTACGAGCAGTACTTC.

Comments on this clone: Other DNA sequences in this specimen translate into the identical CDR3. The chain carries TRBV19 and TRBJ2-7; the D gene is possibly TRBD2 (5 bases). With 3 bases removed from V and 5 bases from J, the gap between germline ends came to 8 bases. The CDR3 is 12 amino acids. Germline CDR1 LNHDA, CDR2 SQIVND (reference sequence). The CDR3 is CASSITGDEQYF. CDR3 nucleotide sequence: TGTGCCAGTAGTATCACCGGGGACGAGCAGTACTTC.

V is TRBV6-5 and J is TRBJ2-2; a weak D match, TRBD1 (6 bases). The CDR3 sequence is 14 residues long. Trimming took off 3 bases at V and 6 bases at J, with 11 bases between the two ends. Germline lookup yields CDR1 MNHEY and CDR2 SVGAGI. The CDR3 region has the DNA TGTGCCAGCAGTTATAACAGGGTGGCCGGGGAGCTGTTTTTT. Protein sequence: CASSYNRVAGELFF.

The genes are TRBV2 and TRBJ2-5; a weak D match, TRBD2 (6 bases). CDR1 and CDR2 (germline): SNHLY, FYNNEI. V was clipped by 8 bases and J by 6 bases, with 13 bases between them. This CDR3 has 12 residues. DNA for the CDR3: TGTGCCAGCCGGGGGACCTGGAAGACCCAGTACTTC. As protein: CASRGTWKTQYF.

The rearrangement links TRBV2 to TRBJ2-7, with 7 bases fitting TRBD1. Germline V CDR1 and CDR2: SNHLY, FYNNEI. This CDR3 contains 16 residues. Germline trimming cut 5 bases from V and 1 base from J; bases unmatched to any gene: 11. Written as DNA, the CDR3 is TGTGCCAGCAGTCATTCTCGGGCGACAGGGTCCTACGAGCAGTACTTC. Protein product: CASSHSRATGSYEQYF. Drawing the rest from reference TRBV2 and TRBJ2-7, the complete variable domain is EPEVTQTPSHQVTQMGQEVILRCVPISNHLYFYWYRQILGQKVEFLVSFYNNEISEKSEIFDDQFSVERPDGSNFTLKIRSTKLEDSAMYFCASSHSRATGSYEQYFGPGTRLTVT.